The T cell receptor (beta chain) described here comes from a study of vaccination and CD4 T cells after COVID-19. Background on the study: Convalescent individuals exhibited SARS-CoV-2 positivity on nasal swab PCR, with fewer than ten mild and one severe presentation.

The treatment is: approximately 9-day PBMC culture with coronavirus spike peptide pools or control peptides (ViraFEST assay). The Oncomine TCR Beta short-read assay sequenced DNA from cultured CD4+ T cells. Someone extracted genomic DNA from cultured CD4+ T cells. Via MiXCR, TCRdb re-called the PCR reads, giving one row per CDR3 protein. The table shows 15,000 to 20,000 distinct CDR3 sequences, with roughly 50% occurring only once. Concerning this clonotype: What it binds is not known.

Germline assignment: CDR1 SGHVS and CDR2 FQNEAQ. J lost 6 bases, V lost 3 bases, and 10 bases had no gene match. The CDR3 loop spans 15 amino acids. V and J are TRBV7-8 and TRBJ2-7, with 8 bases lining up with TRBD1. This clonotype was obtained from a human donor who had recovered from COVID-19. The specimen was CD4+ T cells from blood, cultured in vitro, collected after SARS-CoV-2 vaccination. The CDR3 coding sequence is TGTGCCAGCAGCTTGGGCCAGGGGGCTTTCGGCGAGCAGTACTTC. Its translation: CASSLGQGAFGEQYF.